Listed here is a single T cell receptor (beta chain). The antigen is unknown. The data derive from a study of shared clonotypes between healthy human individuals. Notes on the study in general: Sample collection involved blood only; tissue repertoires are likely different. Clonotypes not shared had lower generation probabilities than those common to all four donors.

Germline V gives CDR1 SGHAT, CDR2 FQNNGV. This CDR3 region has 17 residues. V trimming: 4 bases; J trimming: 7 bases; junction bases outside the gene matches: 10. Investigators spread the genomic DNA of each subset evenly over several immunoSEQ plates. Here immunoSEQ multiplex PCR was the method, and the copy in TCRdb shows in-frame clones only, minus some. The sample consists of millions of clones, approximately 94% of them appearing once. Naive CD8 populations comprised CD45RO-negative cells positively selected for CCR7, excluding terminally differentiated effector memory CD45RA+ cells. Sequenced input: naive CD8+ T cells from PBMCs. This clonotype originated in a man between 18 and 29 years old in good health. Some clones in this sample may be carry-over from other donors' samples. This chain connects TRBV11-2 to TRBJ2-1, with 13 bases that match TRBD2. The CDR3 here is CASSSSGGLAGENEQFF. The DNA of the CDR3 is TGTGCCAGCAGCTCCTCGGGAGGACTAGCGGGGGAAAATGAGCAGTTCTTC.